The 7 T cell receptor beta chains below come from one sample, sequenced in a study of blood T cell repertoires in COVID-19. Data came from immunoSEQ multiplex PCR; TCRdb stores just in-frame clones and leaves some out. The table shows 120,000 or so clones, with about 87% occurring only once. The sample was peripheral blood. Receptors were obtained from a woman aged 70-85 years with acute or convalescent COVID-19.

V usage is TRBV6-5 and J usage is TRBJ1-2; tentatively, D is TRBD1 (5 bases). The CDR3 spans 15 residues. V was trimmed by 2 bases and J by 5 bases, leaving 15 bases between them. CDR1 and CDR2 (germline): MNHEY, SVGAGI. The CDR3 DNA reads TGTGCCAGCAGTTACGGGGCAGGGAAGGGGTATGGCTACACCTTC. Translated: CASSYGAGKGYGYTF.

This chain links TRBV10-2 with TRBJ1-4; 7 nucleotides match TRBD1. The trim removed 8 bases at V and 7 bases at J, leaving 4 bases unmatched. Per germline, CDR1 WSHSY and CDR2 SAAADI. The CDR3 runs to 12 residues. In DNA form, the CDR3 reads TGCGCCAGCGGTAGGGGGCTTGAAAAACTGTTTTTT. Amino acids: CASGRGLEKLFF.

This clone was seen a single time. This chain uses TRBV28 with TRBJ1-2; no reliable D call. CDR1 is MDHEN, CDR2 SYDVKM, per germline. There are 16 residues in the CDR3. Between the trimmed V and J ends, which lost 4 bases and 0 bases, there was a span of 15 bases. The CDR3: CASSYQWAQANYGYTF. The CDR3 bases are TGTGCCAGCAGTTACCAGTGGGCCCAAGCTAACTATGGCTACACCTTC.

J is TRBJ1-1 and V is TRBV18; the D is unclear. The CDR3 extends over 15 amino acids. The V gene's germline CDR1 is KGHSH and CDR2 LQKENI. Trimming stripped 4 bases from V and 2 bases from J, with 14 bases between. CDR3 bases: TGTGCCAGCTCACTATCTCGAGTTACTAACACTGAAGCTTTCTTT. It specifies CASSLSRVTNTEAFF. Together with reference TRBV18 and TRBJ1-1, the CDR3 gives the full variable domain: NAGVMQNPRHLVRRRGQEARLRCSPMKGHSHVYWYRQLPEEGLKFMVYLQKENIIDESGMPKERFSAEFPKEGPSILRIQQVVRGDSAAYFCASSLSRVTNTEAFFGQGTRLTVV.

The genes are TRBV30 and TRBJ2-7, with 8 bases that match TRBD1. This CDR3 is 12 amino acids long. Per germline, CDR1 GTSNPN and CDR2 SVGIG (reference sequence). Trimming cost V 5 bases and J 6 bases; bases outside gene matches: 6. The CDR3 loop is CAWARQGTEQYF. CDR3 sequence (DNA): TGTGCCTGGGCGAGACAGGGGACCGAGCAGTACTTC. Complete variable domain (other parts from reference TRBV30 and TRBJ2-7): SQTIHQWPATLVQPVGSPLSLECTVEGTSNPNLYWYRQAAGRGLQLLFYSVGIGQISSEVPQNLSASRPQDRQFILSSKKLLLSDSGFYLCAWARQGTEQYFGPGTRLTVT.

The rearrangement joins TRBV30 to TRBJ1-1; D not resolved. V was pared by 1 base and J by 11 bases, with 11 bases between. The V gene's germline CDR1 is GTSNPN and CDR2 SVGIG (reference sequence). The CDR3 totals 11 residues. CDR3 nucleotide sequence: TGTGCCTGGAGTGCCCTTTCCGGGGCTTTCTTT. Its translation is CAWSALSGAFF.

The J gene is TRBJ2-5, the V gene TRBV3-1 (or the pseudogene TRBV3-2); perhaps TRBD2 as D (6 bases). Germline V lookup: CDR1 LGHDT, CDR2 YNNKEL (reference sequence). The ends were cut back, 2 bases at V and 5 bases at J, with 15 bases in the middle. The CDR3 contains 15 residues. The CDR3 nucleotides are TGTGCCAGCAGCCAACCGACTAGTTCGGGCGAGACCCAGTACTTC. Its translation is CASSQPTSSGETQYF.